The present T cell receptor beta chain was sequenced within a study of OX40 agonist ivuxolimab in advanced cancers. Points from the study as a whole: CD8+ T cells averaged more expanded clones than CD4+.

Note on this clone: Its antigen is currently unknown.

V lost 2 bases and J 4 bases, leaving 11 bases between the germline ends. The CDR3 has 13 amino acids. Germline-derived CDR1 and CDR2 are GTSNPN and SVGIG (reference sequence). Sequencing used immunoSEQ multiplex PCR; TCRdb keeps in-frame clones, though not all of them. The table lists about 76,000 clones, roughly 88% of them singletons. The source is an adult with an advanced solid tumor such as melanoma, head and neck, liver or kidney cancer. This sequence joins TRBV30 and TRBJ2-5, with D unclear. Specimen: CD4+ or CD8+ T cells sorted from blood, collected in a trial of the OX40 agonist ivuxolimab. DNA for the CDR3: TGTGCCTGGAGTTTTGGGTCCGGAGAGACCCAGTACTTC. It specifies CAWSFGSGETQYF.